This T cell receptor beta chain was sequenced in a study of monozygotic twins with inflammatory bowel disease. Findings of the study overall: The sharing of clonotypes with others was lower in IBD patients than in healthy twins, especially with disease activity. Patients received differing immunosuppressive treatments, which may have added variability to their repertoires.

Per the germline V gene, CDR1 is SGHNT and CDR2 is YYREEE (reference sequence). There are 15 residues in the CDR3. cDNA for TCRalpha and TCRbeta was amplified by nested PCRs of around 17 then around 9 cycles. TCRdb processed the 5' RACE reads again and assigns one entry to each CDR3 protein, with no DNA. This sample's table reports approximately 330,000 distinct CDR3 sequences. For this clonotype: Antigen: not known.

The material sequenced was blood. The chain carries TRBV5-4 and TRBJ1-5; TCRdb proposes TRBD1, but this gene call is untestable without DNA. The source is a human donor with ulcerative colitis or Crohn's disease, or a healthy co-twin of an affected twin (not recorded which). The CDR3: CASSPGQGDHQPQHF.